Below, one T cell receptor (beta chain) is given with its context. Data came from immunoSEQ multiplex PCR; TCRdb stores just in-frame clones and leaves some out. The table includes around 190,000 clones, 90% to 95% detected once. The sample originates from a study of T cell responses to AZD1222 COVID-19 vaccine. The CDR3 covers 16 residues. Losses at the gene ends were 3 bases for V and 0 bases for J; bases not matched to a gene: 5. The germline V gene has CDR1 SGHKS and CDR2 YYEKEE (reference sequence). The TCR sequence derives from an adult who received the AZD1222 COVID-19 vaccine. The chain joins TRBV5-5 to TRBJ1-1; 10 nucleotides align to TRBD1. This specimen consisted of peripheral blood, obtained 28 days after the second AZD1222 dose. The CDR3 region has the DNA TGTGCCAGCAGCTCGACAGGGGGCGCTTTGAACACTGAAGCTTTCTTT. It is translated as CASSSTGGALNTEAFF. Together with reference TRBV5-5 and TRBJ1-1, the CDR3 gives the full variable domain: DAGVTQSPTHLIKTRGQQVTLRCSPISGHKSVSWYQQVLGQGPQFIFQYYEKEERGRGNFPDRFSARQFPNYSSELNVNALLLGDSALYLCASSSTGGALNTEAFFGQGTRLTVV.